One sample yielded the 29 T cell receptor beta chains listed below, sequenced in a study of blood T cells in healthy people across ages (dated by TCRdb to the mid-2010s). The library was made by 5' RACE. Sequenced on an Illumina HiSeq 2500. The second PCR ran for about 6 to 12 cycles and used a J-beta primer mix along with a sample-barcoded 5' primer. TCRdb trimmed the raw reads at Q25, called clones with MiXCR and kept productive beta chains. CDR3 protein duplicates are merged, each entry listing the most common genes and DNA. The sample table holds over 750,000 distinct CDR3 sequences, of which just under 25% were seen once. The ten largest clones take up more than 8% of the sample. This same sample was also part of a study on T cells of mothers and their children.

The sample was blood. The receptor set was obtained from a boy aged 5 to 17 in good health.

The chain carries TRBV27 and TRBJ2-7; the match to TRBD1 covers 9 bases. J gave up 6 bases and V 5 bases, and 11 bases lay outside the gene matches. This CDR3 region has 15 residues. Germline loops: CDR1 MNHEY, CDR2 SMNVEV (reference sequence). CDR3 in DNA: TGTGCCAGCAGTCTTCGTGGGACAGGGACGGGCGAGCAGTACTTC. This sequence encodes CASSLRGTGTGEQYF.

This clonotype was recorded a few times. The V and J genes are TRBV7-2 and TRBJ1-5, with 9 bases that match TRBD1. The CDR3 is made up of 14 amino acids. V was pared by 4 bases and J by 11 bases, with 9 bases of the junction left unmatched. Germline V lookup: CDR1 SGHTA, CDR2 FQGNSA. The CDR3: CASSSRTGEDAQHF. Here the CDR3 DNA reads TGTGCCAGCAGCTCCCGGACAGGGGAGGATGCCCAGCATTTT.

This clonotype was detected many times. The rearrangement uses TRBV2 and TRBJ2-1, with a weak D call TRBD2 (5 bases). CDR1 and CDR2 (germline): SNHLY, FYNNEI. The CDR3 is 15 residues long. V lost 7 bases and J 1 base, leaving 14 bases between the germline ends. The CDR3 DNA sequence: TGTGCCAGCAACGAGCGGTCGGCATCCTACAATGAGCAGTTCTTC. The encoded protein is CASNERSASYNEQFF.

V gene TRBV5-1 combines with J gene TRBJ2-5; a weak D match, TRBD1 (5 bases). Judging by the DNA end, TRBJ2-7 fits better; the J call may be wrong. This CDR3 has 13 amino acids. Germline CDR1 is SGHRS and CDR2 is YFSETQ. This CDR3 is CASSIEQANEQYF. As DNA, the CDR3 is TGCGCCAGCAGCATAGAACAGGCGAACGAGCAGTACTTC.

This chain links TRBV29-1 with TRBJ2-1; unclear D gene. The CDR3 consists of 14 residues. Between the trimmed V and J ends, which lost 0 bases and 1 base, there was a span of 7 bases. The germline V gene has CDR1 SQVTM and CDR2 ANQGSEA. CDR3 amino acids: CSVEDPSSYNEQFF. CDR3 bases: TGCAGCGTTGAAGATCCGTCATCCTACAATGAGCAGTTCTTC.

The rearrangement links TRBV12-3 or TRBV12-4 to TRBJ1-2; 9 nucleotides line up with TRBD1. There are 15 residues in the CDR3. The junction had 11 bases not matched to a gene; V was cut back by 4 bases and J by 8 bases. CDR3: CASSSMDRGNLGYTF. CDR3 bases: TGTGCCAGCAGTTCGATGGACAGGGGCAATTTGGGCTACACCTTC.

The chain uses TRBV21-1 and TRBJ2-7. TRBV21-1 is flagged as a pseudogene. The CDR3 runs 17 residues. The CDR3 is CASSKAQGDWSSYEQYF. In DNA, the CDR3 is TGTGCCAGCAGCAAAGCGCAAGGTGATTGGAGCTCCTACGAGCAGTACTTC.

In its sample, this clonotype was seen a few times. J is TRBJ2-5 and V is TRBV12-3 or TRBV12-4; D may be TRBD1 or TRBD2 (6 bases each). This CDR3 contains 15 residues. V dropped 2 bases and J dropped 9 bases, with 19 bases sitting between them. This CDR3 reads CASSLSGSGAGSQYF. The CDR3 DNA follows: TGTGCCAGCAGTTTAAGCGGCTCGGGGGCTGGGTCCCAGTACTTC.

This clonotype was observed a handful of times. The V gene is TRBV27, the J gene TRBJ2-6; D call uncertain. Per germline, CDR1 MNHEY and CDR2 SMNVEV (reference sequence). Between the trimmed V and J ends, which lost 2 bases and 0 bases, there was a span of 14 bases. The CDR3 is 18 residues long. CDR3 bases: TGTGCCAGCAGTTTAGAGGCCGGGCACAGCTCTGGGGCCAACGTCCTGACTTTC. Protein sequence: CASSLEAGHSSGANVLTF. The whole variable domain, filled in from reference TRBV27 and TRBJ2-6, reads EAQVTQNPRYLITVTGKKLTVTCSQNMNHEYMSWYRQDPGLGLRQIYYSMNVEVTDKGDVPEGYKVSRKEKRNFPLILESPSPNQTSLYFCASSLEAGHSSGANVLTFGAGSRLTVL.

This clonotype was observed a few times. As the CDR3 is not closed by the conserved phenylalanine or tryptophan, this likely results from a read error. The chain employs TRBV5-1 and TRBJ2-1; D unresolved. Per germline, CDR1 SGHRS and CDR2 YFSETQ. The CDR3 is 14 amino acids. The chain's CDR3 is CGSSSQDPYNEQFL. The CDR3 DNA follows: TGCGGCAGCAGCTCTCAGGACCCCTACAATGAGCAGTTCCTC.

The chain joins TRBV6-2 or TRBV6-3 to TRBJ2-7; tentatively, D is TRBD1 or TRBD2 (5 bases each). The CDR3 has 16 amino acids. V was trimmed by 7 bases and J by 0 bases, leaving 19 bases between them. The germline gives CDR1 MNHEY, CDR2 SVGEGT. The DNA for the CDR3 is TGTGCCAGCACCCCCTTCGACTGGGACGGCTCCTACGAGCAGTACTTC. Residues: CASTPFDWDGSYEQYF.

This clonotype was found many times. The V call is TRBV4-2, the J call TRBJ2-5, with a tentative D call TRBD2 (5 bases). The germline V gene encodes CDR1 LGHNA and CDR2 YNFKEQ. Trimming removed 0 bases from V and 5 bases from J, with 10 bases in between. The CDR3 spans 14 residues. CDR3 sequence: CASSQESGGETQYF. In DNA, the CDR3 is TGTGCCAGCAGCCAAGAATCGGGCGGGGAGACCCAGTACTTC.

This clonotype was counted between two and nine times. The chain joins TRBV10-3 to TRBJ2-5, with D unresolved. This CDR3 has 12 residues. CDR1 and CDR2 (germline): ENHRY, SYGVKD. The V and J ends lost 6 bases and 5 bases respectively, with 10 bases between them. For the CDR3, the DNA is TGTGCCATCAGAGGACCCCATGAGACCCAGTACTTC. It translates to CAIRGPHETQYF.

V usage is TRBV9 and J usage is TRBJ2-5; D gene ambiguous. The CDR3 is made up of 15 amino acids. The germline CDR1 and CDR2 sequences are SGDLS and YYNGEE. The V end lost 0 bases, the J end lost 4 bases, and 13 bases lay between the germline ends. The CDR3 nucleotides are TGTGCCAGCAGCGTAGAGGCGAACATCGGAGAGACCCAGTACTTC. Protein: CASSVEANIGETQYF. The full variable domain, its missing parts supplied by reference TRBV9 and TRBJ2-5, is DSGVTQTPKHLITATGQRVTLRCSPRSGDLSVYWYQQSLDQGLQFLIQYYNGEERAKGNILERFSAQQFPDLHSELNLSSLELGDSALYFCASSVEANIGETQYFGPGTRLLVL.

The V and J genes are TRBV14 and TRBJ2-1; 7 bases match TRBD1. V was clipped by 6 bases and J by 2 bases; unmatched bases: 7. The germline V gene encodes CDR1 SGHDN and CDR2 FVKESK. This CDR3 spans 15 amino acids. This CDR3 reads CASSATGAPYNEQFF. For the CDR3, the DNA is TGTGCCAGCAGTGCAACAGGGGCCCCCTACAATGAGCAGTTCTTC.

V is TRBV28 and J is TRBJ1-4; a weak D match, TRBD1 (5 bases). The V gene lost 6 bases and the J gene lost 0 bases, with 17 bases spanning the gap. Germline values: CDR1 MDHEN, CDR2 SYDVKM. This CDR3 contains 17 residues. As DNA, the CDR3 is TGTGCCAGCAGCCCCGGGTTTTGGGGGGCAACTAATGAAAAACTGTTTTTT. Encoded protein: CASSPGFWGATNEKLFF.

The chain combines TRBV20-1 with TRBJ2-5; D perhaps matches TRBD1 (5 bases). The J call may be faulty, since TRBJ2-1 better matches the DNA end. CDR1 and CDR2 from the germline V gene are DFQATT and SNEGSKA (reference sequence). CDR3 length: 13 residues. This CDR3 reads CSAQKGIIDEQFF. As DNA, the CDR3 is TGCAGTGCTCAGAAGGGGATAATCGATGAGCAGTTCTTC.

The genes are TRBV28 and TRBJ2-5; 8 nucleotides agree with TRBD2. Germline V gene data show CDR1 as MDHEN and CDR2 as SYDVKM. J lost 3 bases, V lost 3 bases, and 9 bases had no gene match. The CDR3 sequence is 16 residues long. CDR3 amino acids: CASSFVAGTSEETQYF. In DNA form, the CDR3 reads TGTGCCAGCAGTTTCGTCGCCGGGACTAGTGAAGAGACCCAGTACTTC.

CDR3 sequence (DNA): TGTGCCATCAGATCCGGGACAGGATGGACTAGCGGGAGTACAGATACGCAGTATTTT. This sequence encodes CAIRSGTGWTSGSTDTQYF. The J gene is TRBJ2-3, the V gene TRBV10-3; 13 nucleotides line up with TRBD2. V shed 6 bases, J shed 3 bases, and the junction held 15 bases outside the gene matches. The CDR3 is made up of 19 amino acids. The germline V gene encodes CDR1 ENHRY and CDR2 SYGVKD.

The CDR3 nucleotides read TGTGCCAGCAGCTTAACTAGCGGATACACAGATACGCAGTATTTT. It encodes CASSLTSGYTDTQYF. The rearrangement links TRBV7-9 to TRBJ2-3; 8 bases are shared with TRBD2. CDR1 is SEHNR, CDR2 FQNEAQ, per germline (reference sequence). The V segment lost 2 bases and the J segment 2 bases; nucleotides outside the gene matches: 3. The CDR3 contains 15 residues.

The chain joins TRBV7-9 to TRBJ2-5; 9 positions agree with TRBD1. The length of the CDR3 is 17 residues. In germline, CDR1 is SEHNR, CDR2 FQNEAQ (reference sequence). V shed 3 bases, J shed 3 bases, and the junction held 11 bases outside the gene matches. The CDR3 nucleotides read TGTGCCAGCAGCTTCCCCGGACAGGGGAGTGTGGAAGAGACCCAGTACTTC. It specifies CASSFPGQGSVEETQYF. Based on the CDR3 plus reference TRBV7-9 and TRBJ2-5, the full variable domain is DTGVSQNPRHKITKRGQNVTFRCDPISEHNRLYWYRQTLGQGPEFLTYFQNEAQLEKSRLLSDRFSAERPKGSFSTLEIQRTEQGDSAMYLCASSFPGQGSVEETQYFGPGTRLLVL.

The chain carries TRBV3-1 and TRBJ1-2; D is undetermined. CDR3 size: 14 residues. V lost 1 base to trimming and J lost 2 bases, with 8 bases between them. CDR1 is LGHDT, CDR2 YNNKEL, per germline (reference sequence). The CDR3 DNA is TGTGCCAGCAGCCAAGTGGGAGCCAACTATGGCTACACCTTC. Protein product: CASSQVGANYGYTF.

On this clonotype itself: A read error is likely, as this CDR3 ends without the conserved phenylalanine or tryptophan. This chain connects TRBV7-2 to TRBJ2-7, with 12 bases that match TRBD2. The V segment lost 8 bases and the J segment 10 bases; nucleotides outside the gene matches: 9. CDR3 size: 13 residues. CDR1 is SGHTA, CDR2 FQGNSA, per germline. The CDR3 DNA reads as TGTGCCAGCCGCGAACCTAGCGGGGGGGCCCAGTACTCC. It translates to CASREPSGGAQYS.

The J gene is TRBJ2-1, the V gene TRBV6-5; 8 bases agree with TRBD2. Trimming at V came to 5 bases and at J to 8 bases, leaving 8 bases not matched to a gene. Per germline, CDR1 MNHEY and CDR2 SVGAGI. The CDR3 totals 14 residues. The CDR3: CASSISGTHHEQFF. CDR3 in DNA: TGTGCCAGCAGTATTAGCGGGACGCACCATGAGCAGTTCTTC.

This chain uses TRBV5-6 with TRBJ1-1; maybe TRBD1 (6 bases). This CDR3 is built from 16 residues. Trimming shortened V by 1 base and J by 0 bases, and 13 bases separated the two germline ends. Per the germline V gene, CDR1 is SGHDT and CDR2 is YYEEEE. The CDR3: CASSLLWGAMNTEAFF. For the CDR3, the DNA is TGTGCCAGCAGCTTGTTGTGGGGGGCCATGAACACTGAAGCTTTCTTT.

This clonotype has more than one count but fewer than ten. This sequence joins TRBV7-6 and TRBJ1-1, with D perhaps matching TRBD1 (5 bases). Trimming removed 5 bases from V and 0 bases from J, with 13 bases in between. The CDR3 runs to 15 residues. The V gene's germline CDR1 is SGHVS and CDR2 FNYEAQ. The CDR3 coding sequence is TGTGCCAGCAGCCCCCCTCGGACAATGAACACTGAAGCTTTCTTT. As protein: CASSPPRTMNTEAFF. The full variable domain, rest sourced from reference TRBV7-6 and TRBJ1-1, is GAGVSQSPRYKVTKRGQDVALRCDPISGHVSLYWYRQALGQGPEFLTYFNYEAQQDKSGLPNDRFSAERPEGSISTLTIQRTEQRDSAMYRCASSPPRTMNTEAFFGQGTRLTVV.

This clonotype was counted a few times. The chain carries TRBV7-2 and TRBJ2-7, with TRBD2 as a possible D gene (7 bases). V was pared by 0 bases and J by 4 bases, with 10 bases between. The CDR3 totals 14 residues. Looked up from germline, CDR1 is SGHTA and CDR2 is FQGNSA. CDR3 loop: CASSLARGAYEQYF. The DNA for the CDR3 is TGTGCCAGCAGCTTAGCCCGGGGGGCTTACGAGCAGTACTTC.

This clonotype was counted only a few times. The chain combines TRBV28 with TRBJ2-1; TRBD2 matches 8 bases. J lost 14 bases, V lost 7 bases, and 7 bases had no gene match. Germline V CDR1 and CDR2: MDHEN, SYDVKM. The CDR3 loop spans 11 amino acids. This CDR3 is CASTNPRGEFF. The CDR3 coding sequence is TGTGCCAGCACTAACCCGCGGGGGGAGTTCTTC.

The sample holds a few counts of this clonotype. At one boundary the junction diverges from the germline segment, which might be a read error. This chain connects TRBV5-5 to TRBJ2-5, with 7 bases aligning to TRBD2. Near its end, the DNA agrees better with TRBJ2-1, so the J call may be wrong. This CDR3 is built from 16 residues. CDR1 and CDR2 from the germline V gene are SGHKS and YYEKEE (reference sequence). CDR3 protein: CAGSWKLREVYNEQFF. CDR3 nucleotides: TGTGCCGGCAGCTGGAAATTACGGGAGGTGTACAATGAGCAGTTCTTC.